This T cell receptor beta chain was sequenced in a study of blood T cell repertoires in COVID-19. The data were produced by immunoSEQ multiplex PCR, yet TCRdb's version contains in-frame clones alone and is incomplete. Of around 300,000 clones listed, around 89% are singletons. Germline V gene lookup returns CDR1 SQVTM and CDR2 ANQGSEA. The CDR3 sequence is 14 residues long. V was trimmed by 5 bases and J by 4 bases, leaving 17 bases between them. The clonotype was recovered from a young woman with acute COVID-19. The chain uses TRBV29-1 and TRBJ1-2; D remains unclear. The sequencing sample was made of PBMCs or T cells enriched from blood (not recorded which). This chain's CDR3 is CSVQRPQSLYGYTF. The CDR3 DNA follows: TGCAGCGTTCAGCGCCCGCAGTCACTCTATGGCTACACCTTC.